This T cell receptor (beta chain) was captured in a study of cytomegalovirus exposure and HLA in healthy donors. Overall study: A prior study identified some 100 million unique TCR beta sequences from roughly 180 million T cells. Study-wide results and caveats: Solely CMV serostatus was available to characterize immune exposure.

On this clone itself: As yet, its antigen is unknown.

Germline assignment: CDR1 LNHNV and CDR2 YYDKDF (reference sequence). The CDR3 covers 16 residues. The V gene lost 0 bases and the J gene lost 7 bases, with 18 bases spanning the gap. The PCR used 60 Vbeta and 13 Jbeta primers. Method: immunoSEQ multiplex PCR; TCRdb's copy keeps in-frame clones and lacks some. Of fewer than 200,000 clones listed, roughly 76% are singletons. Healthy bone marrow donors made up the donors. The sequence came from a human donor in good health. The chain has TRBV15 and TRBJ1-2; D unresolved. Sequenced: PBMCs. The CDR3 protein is CATSRDTPRTSGGYTF. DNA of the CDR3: TGTGCCACCAGCAGAGATACTCCACGGACTTCTGGTGGCTACACCTTC. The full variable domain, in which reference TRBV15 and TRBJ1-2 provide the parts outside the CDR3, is DAMVIQNPRYQVTQFGKPVTLSCSQTLNHNVMYWYQQKSSQAPKLLFHYYDKDFNNEADTPDNFQSRRPNTSFCFLDIRSPGLGDTAMYLCATSRDTPRTSGGYTFGSGTRLTVV.